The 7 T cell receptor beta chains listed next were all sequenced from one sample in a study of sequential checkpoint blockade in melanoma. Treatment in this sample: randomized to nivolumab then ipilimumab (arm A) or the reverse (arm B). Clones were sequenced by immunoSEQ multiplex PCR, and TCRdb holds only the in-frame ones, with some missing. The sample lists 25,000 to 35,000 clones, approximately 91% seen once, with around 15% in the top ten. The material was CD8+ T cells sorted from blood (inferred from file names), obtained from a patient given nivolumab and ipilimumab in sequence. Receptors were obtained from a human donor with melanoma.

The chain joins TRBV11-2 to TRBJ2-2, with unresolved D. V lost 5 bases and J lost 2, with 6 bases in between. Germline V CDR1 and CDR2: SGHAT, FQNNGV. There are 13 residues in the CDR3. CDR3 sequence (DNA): TGTGCCAGCAGCCTAACCAACACCGGGGAGCTGTTTTTT. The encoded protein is CASSLTNTGELFF.

The CDR3 spells CASSALLGELFF. CDR3 nucleotides: TGTGCCAGCAGCGCGTTGCTCGGGGAGCTGTTTTTT. V is TRBV5-6 and J is TRBJ2-2, with unresolved D. The CDR3 has 12 amino acids. CDR1 and CDR2 from the germline V gene are SGHDT and YYEEEE. V shed 4 bases and J shed 7 bases, with 8 bases lying between them.

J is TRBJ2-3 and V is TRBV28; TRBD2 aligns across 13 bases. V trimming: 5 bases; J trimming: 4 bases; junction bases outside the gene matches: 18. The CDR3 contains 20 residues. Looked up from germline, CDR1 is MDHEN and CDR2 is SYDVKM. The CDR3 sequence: CASSPPRGLAGYPSPDTQYF. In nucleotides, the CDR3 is TGTGCCAGCAGTCCCCCTCGGGGACTAGCGGGATACCCTAGTCCAGATACGCAGTATTTT.

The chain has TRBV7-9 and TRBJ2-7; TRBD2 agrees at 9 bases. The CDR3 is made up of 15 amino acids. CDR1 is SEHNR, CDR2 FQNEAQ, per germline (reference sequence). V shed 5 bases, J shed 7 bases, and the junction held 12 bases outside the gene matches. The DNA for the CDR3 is TGTGCCAGCAGCCAACCTAGCGGGGTAATGGGGGAGCAGTACTTC. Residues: CASSQPSGVMGEQYF.

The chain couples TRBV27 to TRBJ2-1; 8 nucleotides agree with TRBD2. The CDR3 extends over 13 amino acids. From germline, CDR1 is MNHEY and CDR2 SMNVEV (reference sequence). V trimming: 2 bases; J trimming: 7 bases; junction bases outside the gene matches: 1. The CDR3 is CASSLAGGNEQFF. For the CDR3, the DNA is TGTGCCAGCAGTTTAGCGGGGGGTAATGAGCAGTTCTTC.

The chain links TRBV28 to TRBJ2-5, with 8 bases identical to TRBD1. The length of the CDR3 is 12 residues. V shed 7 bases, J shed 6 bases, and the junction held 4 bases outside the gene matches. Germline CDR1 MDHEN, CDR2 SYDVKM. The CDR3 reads CASTGGWKTQYF. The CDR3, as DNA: TGTGCCAGCACAGGGGGCTGGAAGACCCAGTACTTC.

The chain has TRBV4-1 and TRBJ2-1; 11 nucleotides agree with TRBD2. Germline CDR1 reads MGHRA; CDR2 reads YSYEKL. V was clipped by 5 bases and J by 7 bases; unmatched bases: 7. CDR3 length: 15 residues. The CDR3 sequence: CASSFTSGSRNEQFF. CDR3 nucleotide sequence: TGCGCCAGCAGCTTCACTAGCGGGAGTCGAAATGAGCAGTTCTTC.